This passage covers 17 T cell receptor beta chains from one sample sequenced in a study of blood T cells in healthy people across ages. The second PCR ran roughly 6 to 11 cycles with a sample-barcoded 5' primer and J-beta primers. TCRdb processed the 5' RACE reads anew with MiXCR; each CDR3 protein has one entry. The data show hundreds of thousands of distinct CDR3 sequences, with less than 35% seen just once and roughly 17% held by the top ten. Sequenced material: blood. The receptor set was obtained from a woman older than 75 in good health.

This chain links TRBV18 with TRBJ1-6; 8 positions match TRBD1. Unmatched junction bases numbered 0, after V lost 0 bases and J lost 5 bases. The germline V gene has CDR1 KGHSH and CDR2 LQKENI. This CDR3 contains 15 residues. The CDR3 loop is CASSPPTGDNSPLHF. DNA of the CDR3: TGTGCCAGCTCACCACCGACAGGGGATAATTCACCCCTCCACTTT.

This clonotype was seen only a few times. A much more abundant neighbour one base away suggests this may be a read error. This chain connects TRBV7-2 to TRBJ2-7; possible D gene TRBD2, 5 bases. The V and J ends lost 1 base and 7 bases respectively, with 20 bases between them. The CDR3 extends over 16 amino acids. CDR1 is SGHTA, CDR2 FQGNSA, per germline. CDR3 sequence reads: CASSLVAGKPYNEQYF. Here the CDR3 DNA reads TGTGCCAGCAGCTTAGTGGCCGGGAAACCCTACAATGAGCAGTACTTC. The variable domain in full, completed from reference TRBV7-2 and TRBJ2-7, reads GAGVSQSPSNKVTEKGKDVELRCDPISGHTALYWYRQSLGQGLEFLIYFQGNSAPDKSGLPSDRFSAERTGGSVSTLTIQRTQQEDSAVYLCASSLVAGKPYNEQYFGPGTRLTVT.

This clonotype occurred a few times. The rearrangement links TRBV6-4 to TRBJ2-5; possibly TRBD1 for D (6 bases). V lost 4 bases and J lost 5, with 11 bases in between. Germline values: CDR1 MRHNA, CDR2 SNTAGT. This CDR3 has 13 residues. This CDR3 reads CASSGQRGETQYF. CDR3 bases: TGTGCCAGCAGTGGACAGAGGGGGGAGACCCAGTACTTC.

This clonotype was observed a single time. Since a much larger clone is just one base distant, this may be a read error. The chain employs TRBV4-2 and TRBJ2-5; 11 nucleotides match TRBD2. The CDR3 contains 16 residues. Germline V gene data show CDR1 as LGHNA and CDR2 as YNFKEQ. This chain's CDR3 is CVSSQGVAGGQETQYF. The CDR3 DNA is TGTGTCAGCAGCCAAGGGGTAGCGGGGGGGCAAGAGACCCAGTACTTC.

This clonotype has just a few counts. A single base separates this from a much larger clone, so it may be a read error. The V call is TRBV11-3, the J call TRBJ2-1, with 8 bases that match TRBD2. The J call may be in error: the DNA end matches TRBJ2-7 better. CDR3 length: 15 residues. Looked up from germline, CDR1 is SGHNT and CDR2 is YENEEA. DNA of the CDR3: TGTGCCAGCAGCTTAGCGGGGGGGCGATACAATGAGCAGTACTTC. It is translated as CASSLAGGRYNEQYF.

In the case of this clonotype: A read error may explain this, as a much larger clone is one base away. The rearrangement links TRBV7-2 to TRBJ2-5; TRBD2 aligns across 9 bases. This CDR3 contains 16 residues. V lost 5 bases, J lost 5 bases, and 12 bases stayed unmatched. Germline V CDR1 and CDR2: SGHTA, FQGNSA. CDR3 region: CASSPPGGGASETQYF. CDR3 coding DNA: TGTGCCAGCAGCCCCCCTGGCGGGGGGGCCAGCGAGACCCAGTACTTC.

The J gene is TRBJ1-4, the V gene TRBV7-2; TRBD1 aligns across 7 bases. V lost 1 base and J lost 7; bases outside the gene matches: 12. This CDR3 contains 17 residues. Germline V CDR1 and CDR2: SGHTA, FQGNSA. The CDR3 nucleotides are TGTGCCAGCAGCTTAGTGGGGAAAAGCGGGACAGTTGAAAAACTGTTTTTT. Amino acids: CASSLVGKSGTVEKLFF.

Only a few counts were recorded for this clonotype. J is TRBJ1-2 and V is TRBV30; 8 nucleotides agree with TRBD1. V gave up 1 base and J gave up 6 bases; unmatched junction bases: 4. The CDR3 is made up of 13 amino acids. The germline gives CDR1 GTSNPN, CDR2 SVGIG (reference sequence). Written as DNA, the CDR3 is TGTGCCTGGAGTGGGACAGGGCTAGATGGCTACACCTTC. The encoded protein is CAWSGTGLDGYTF.

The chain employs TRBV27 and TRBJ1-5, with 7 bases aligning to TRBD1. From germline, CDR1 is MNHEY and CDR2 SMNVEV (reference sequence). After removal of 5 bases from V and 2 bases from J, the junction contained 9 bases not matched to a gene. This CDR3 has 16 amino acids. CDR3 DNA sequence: TGTGCCAGCAGTATGACAGGGCCCGGGGGCAATCAGCCCCAGCATTTT. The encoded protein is CASSMTGPGGNQPQHF.

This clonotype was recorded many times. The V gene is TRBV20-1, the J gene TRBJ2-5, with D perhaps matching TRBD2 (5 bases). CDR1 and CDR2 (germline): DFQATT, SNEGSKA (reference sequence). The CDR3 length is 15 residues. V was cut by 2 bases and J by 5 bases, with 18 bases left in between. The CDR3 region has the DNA TGCAGTGCTAGACCCCAGCGGCGGAATCAGGAGACCCAGTACTTC. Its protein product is CSARPQRRNQETQYF.

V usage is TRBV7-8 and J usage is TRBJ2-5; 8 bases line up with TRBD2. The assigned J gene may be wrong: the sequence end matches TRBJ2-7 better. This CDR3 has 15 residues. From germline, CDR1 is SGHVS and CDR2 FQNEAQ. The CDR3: CASSAQLAVTYEQYF. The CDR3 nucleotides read TGTGCCAGCAGCGCCCAACTAGCGGTTACCTACGAGCAGTACTTC.

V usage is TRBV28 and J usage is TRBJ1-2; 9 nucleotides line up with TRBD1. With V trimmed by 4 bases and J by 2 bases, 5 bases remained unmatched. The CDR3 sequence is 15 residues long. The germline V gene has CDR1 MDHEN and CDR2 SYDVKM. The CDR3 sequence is CASSWPDRGNYGYTF. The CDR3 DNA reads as TGTGCCAGCAGTTGGCCGGACAGGGGAAACTATGGCTACACCTTC.

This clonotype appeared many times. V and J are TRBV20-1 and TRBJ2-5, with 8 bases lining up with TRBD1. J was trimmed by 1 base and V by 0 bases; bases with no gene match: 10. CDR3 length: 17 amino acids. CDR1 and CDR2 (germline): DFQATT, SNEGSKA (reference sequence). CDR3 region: CSARDTRWTGIQETQYF. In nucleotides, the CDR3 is TGCAGTGCTAGAGATACCCGGTGGACAGGGATCCAAGAGACCCAGTACTTC.

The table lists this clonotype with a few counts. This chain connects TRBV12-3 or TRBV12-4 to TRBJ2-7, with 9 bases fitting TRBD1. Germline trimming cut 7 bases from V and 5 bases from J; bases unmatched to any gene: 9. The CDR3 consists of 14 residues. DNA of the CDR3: TGTGCCAGCACCTGGGGACAGGGTACCCACGAGCAGTACTTC. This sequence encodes CASTWGQGTHEQYF.

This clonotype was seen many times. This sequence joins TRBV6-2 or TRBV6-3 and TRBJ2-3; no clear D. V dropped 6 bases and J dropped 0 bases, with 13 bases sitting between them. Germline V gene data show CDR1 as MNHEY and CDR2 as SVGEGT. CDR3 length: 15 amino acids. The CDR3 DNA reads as TGTGCCAGCAGCAGAGACCTCCTAAGCACAGATACGCAGTATTTT. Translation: CASSRDLLSTDTQYF.

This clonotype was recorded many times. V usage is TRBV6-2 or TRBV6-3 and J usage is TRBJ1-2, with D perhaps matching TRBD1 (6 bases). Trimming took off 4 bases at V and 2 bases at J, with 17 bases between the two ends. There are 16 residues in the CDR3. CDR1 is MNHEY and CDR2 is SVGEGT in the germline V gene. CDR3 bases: TGTGCCAGCAGTTTCGGGTCAACAGGGAGAAACTATGGCTACACCTTC. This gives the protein CASSFGSTGRNYGYTF.

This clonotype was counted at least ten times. CDR3 amino acids: CASSQEAGTTYNEQFF. The CDR3 DNA reads TGTGCCAGCAGCCAAGAAGCGGGGACAACCTACAATGAGCAGTTCTTC. V usage is TRBV4-2 and J usage is TRBJ2-1, with a possible D match to TRBD2 (7 bases). The CDR3 length is 16 residues. Looked up from germline, CDR1 is LGHNA and CDR2 is YNFKEQ. V was clipped by 0 bases and J by 2 bases, with 11 bases between them.